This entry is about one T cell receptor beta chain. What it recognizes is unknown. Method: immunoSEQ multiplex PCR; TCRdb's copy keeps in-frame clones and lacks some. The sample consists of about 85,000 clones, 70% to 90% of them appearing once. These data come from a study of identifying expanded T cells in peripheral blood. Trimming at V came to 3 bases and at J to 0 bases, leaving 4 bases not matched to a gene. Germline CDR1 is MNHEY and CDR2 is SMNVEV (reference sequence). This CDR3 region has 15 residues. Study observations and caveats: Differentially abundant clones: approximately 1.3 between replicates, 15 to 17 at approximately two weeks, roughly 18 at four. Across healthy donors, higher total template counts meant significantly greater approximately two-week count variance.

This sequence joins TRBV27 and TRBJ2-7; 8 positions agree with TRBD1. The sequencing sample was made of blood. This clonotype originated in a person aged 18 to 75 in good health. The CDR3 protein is CASSLRGQGSYEQYF. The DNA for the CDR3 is TGTGCCAGCAGTTTGCGCGGACAGGGCTCCTACGAGCAGTACTTC.